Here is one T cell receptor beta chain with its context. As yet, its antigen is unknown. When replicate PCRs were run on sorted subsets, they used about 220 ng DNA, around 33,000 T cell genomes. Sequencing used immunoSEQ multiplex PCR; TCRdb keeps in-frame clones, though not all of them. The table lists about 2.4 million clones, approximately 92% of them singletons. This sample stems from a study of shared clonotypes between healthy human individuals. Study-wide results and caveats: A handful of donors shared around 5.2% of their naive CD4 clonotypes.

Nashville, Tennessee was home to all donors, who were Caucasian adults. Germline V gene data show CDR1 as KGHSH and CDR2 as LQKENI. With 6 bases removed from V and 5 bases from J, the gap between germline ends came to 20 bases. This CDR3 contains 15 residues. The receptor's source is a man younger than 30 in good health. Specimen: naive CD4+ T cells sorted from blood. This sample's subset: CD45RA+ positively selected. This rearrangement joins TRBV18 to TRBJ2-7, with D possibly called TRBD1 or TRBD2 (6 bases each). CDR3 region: CASSSKGGLGHEQYF. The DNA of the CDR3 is TGTGCCAGCTCCTCAAAGGGGGGCCTCGGACACGAGCAGTACTTC.